This TCR beta chain came from a study of vaccination and CD4 T cells after COVID-19. Turning to the study itself: Convalescent individuals exhibited SARS-CoV-2 positivity on nasal swab PCR, with fewer than ten mild and one severe presentation. Regarding the study as a whole: Relatively few convalescent patients were studied; early post-infection timepoints were not included.

The V and J ends lost 4 bases and 1 base respectively, with 5 bases between them. The germline gives CDR1 DFQATT, CDR2 SNEGSKA (reference sequence). This CDR3 contains 12 residues. About this clonotype itself: The antigen remains undetermined.

Sample treatment: approximately 11-day PBMC culture with coronavirus spike peptide pools or control peptides (ViraFEST assay). Convalescent patients tested SARS-CoV-2 PCR positive from March to December 2020, before Alpha, Beta and Delta emerged. Both day 3 and day 7 involved replacing half of the medium with fresh IL-2 medium. Oncomine TCR Beta short-read sequencing was applied to DNA from cultured CD4+ T cells. MiXCR, applied by TCRdb to the PCR reads, yields one record per CDR3 protein. The table includes about 12,000 distinct CDR3 sequences, around 55% detected once. The chain combines TRBV20-1 with TRBJ2-1; D is unclear. The sequencing input was CD4+ T cells from blood, cultured in vitro. This TCR derives from a human donor who had recovered from COVID-19. The CDR3, as DNA: TGCAGTGCTAAAAGGTCCTACAATGAGCAGTTCTTC. This codes for CSAKRSYNEQFF.